Listed here is a single T cell receptor beta chain. Trimming stripped 6 bases from V and 6 bases from J, with 12 bases between. Germline values: CDR1 ENHRY, CDR2 SYGVKD. The CDR3 is 13 residues long. Authors' data handling: Reference gene primer amplification in the assay estimated nucleated cell counts. The protocol was immunoSEQ multiplex PCR, while the TCRdb copy is restricted to in-frame clones and leaves out a portion. Clone size and the V and J calls come from that table; the DNA yielded D and trimming. Counted here are about 220,000 clones, roughly 80% occurring once; the ten biggest clones make up around 5.4%. This sample was included in a study of blood T cell repertoires in COVID-19. Whole-study context: Sites in the United States, Italy and Spain provided acute and convalescent COVID-19 samples. T cells, B-cell-depleted T cells, or PBMCs provided the cDNA or gDNA that served as material.

The source material was peripheral blood. The TCR comes from a human donor in a cohort sampled during active COVID-19. The chain combines TRBV10-3 with TRBJ1-5; a weak D match, TRBD1 (6 bases). CDR3 loop: CAIRNREGQPQHF. The CDR3, as DNA: TGTGCCATCAGGAACAGGGAGGGTCAGCCCCAGCATTTT.